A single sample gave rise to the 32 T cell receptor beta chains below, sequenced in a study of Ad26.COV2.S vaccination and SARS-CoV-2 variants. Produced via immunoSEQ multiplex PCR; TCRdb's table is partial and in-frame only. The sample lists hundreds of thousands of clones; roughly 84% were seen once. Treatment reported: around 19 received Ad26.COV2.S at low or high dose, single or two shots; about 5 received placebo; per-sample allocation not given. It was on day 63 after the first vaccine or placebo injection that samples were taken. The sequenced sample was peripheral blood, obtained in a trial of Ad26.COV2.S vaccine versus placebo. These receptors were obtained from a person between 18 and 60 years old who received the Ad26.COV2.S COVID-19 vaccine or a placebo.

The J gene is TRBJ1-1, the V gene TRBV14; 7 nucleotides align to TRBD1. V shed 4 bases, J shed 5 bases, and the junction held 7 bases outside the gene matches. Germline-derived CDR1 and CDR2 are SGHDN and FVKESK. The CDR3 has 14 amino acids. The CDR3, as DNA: TGTGCCAGCAGCCCCCAGGGGGGGCAGACTGAAGCTTTCTTT. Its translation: CASSPQGGQTEAFF.

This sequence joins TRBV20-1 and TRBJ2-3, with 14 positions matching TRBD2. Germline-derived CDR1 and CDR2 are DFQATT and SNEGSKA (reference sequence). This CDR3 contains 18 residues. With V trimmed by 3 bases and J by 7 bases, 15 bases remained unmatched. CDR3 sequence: CSASLHSGLAGVGNTQYF. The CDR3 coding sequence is TGCAGTGCTAGTCTCCACTCGGGACTAGCGGGAGTAGGGAATACGCAGTATTTT.

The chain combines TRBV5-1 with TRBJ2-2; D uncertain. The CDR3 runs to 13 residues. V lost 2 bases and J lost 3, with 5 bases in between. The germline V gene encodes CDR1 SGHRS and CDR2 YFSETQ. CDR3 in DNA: TGCGCCAGCAGCTTAGACTACACCGGGGAGCTGTTTTTT. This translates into CASSLDYTGELFF.

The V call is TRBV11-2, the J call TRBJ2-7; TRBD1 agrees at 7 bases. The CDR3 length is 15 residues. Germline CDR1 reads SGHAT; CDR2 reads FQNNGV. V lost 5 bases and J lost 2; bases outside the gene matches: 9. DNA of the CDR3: TGTGCCAGCAGCCCAACCCGGGACAGCACCTACGAGCAGTACTTC. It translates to CASSPTRDSTYEQYF.

The CDR3 sequence is CASSPQSGNQPQHF. The CDR3 DNA reads as TGTGCCAGCAGCCCTCAAAGCGGGAATCAGCCCCAGCATTTT. The chain links TRBV7-2 to TRBJ1-5; no clear D. The length of the CDR3 is 14 residues. Trimming left V 5 bases short and J 4 bases short, with 12 bases between. Germline V gene lookup returns CDR1 SGHTA and CDR2 FQGNSA.

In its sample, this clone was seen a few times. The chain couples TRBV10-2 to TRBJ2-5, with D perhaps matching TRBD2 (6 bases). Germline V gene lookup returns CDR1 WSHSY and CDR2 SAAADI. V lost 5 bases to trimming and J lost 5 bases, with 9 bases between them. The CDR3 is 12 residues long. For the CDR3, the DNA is TGCGCCAGCAGTACTCGGGGGGAGACCCAGTACTTC. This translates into CASSTRGETQYF.

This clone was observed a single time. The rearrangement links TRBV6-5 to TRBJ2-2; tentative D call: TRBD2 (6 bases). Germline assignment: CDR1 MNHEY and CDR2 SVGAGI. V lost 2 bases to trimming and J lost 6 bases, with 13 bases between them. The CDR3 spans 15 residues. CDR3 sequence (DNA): TGTGCCAGCAGTTACAGGTCTAGCGAGCCCGGGGAGCTGTTTTTT. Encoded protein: CASSYRSSEPGELFF.

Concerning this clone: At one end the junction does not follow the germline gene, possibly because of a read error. CDR3 sequence: CATSREPISRDTQYF. In nucleotides, the CDR3 is TGTGCCACCAGCAGGGAACCCATTAGCAGAGATACGCAGTATTTT. The rearrangement joins TRBV15 to TRBJ2-3; no reliable D call. Germline-derived CDR1 and CDR2 are LNHNV and YYDKDF (reference sequence). This CDR3 comprises 15 residues.

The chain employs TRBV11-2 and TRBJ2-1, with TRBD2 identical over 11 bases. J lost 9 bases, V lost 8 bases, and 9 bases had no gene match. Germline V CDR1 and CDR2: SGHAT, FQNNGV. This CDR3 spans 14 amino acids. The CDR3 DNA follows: TGTGCCAGCCGGTGGGTAGCGGGGGGGATTGAGCAGTTCTTC. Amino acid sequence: CASRWVAGGIEQFF.

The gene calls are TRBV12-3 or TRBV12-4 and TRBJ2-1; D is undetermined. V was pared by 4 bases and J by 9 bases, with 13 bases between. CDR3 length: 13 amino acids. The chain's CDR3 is CASSSVGSGEQFF. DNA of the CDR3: TGTGCCAGCAGTTCAGTAGGTTCGGGTGAGCAGTTCTTC.

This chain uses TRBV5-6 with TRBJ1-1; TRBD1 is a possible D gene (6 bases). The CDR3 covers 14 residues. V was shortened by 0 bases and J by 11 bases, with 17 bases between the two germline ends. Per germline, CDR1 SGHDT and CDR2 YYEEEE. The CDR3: CASSLEGTPLRAFF. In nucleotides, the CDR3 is TGTGCCAGCAGCTTGGAAGGGACACCCTTGAGGGCTTTCTTT.

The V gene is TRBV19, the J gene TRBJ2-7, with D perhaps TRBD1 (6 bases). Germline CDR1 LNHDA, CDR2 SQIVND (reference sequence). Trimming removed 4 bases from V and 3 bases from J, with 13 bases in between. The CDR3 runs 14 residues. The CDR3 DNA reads TGTGCCAGTAGTAGTCGGACAGCTTACTACGAGCAGTACTTC. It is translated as CASSSRTAYYEQYF.

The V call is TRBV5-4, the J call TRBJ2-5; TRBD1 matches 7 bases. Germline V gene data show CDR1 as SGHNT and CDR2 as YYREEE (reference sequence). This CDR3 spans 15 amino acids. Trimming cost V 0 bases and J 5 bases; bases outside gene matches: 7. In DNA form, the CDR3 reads TGTGCCAGCAGCTTGGGGGTAGGGGGCAGGGAGACCCAGTACTTC. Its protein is CASSLGVGGRETQYF.

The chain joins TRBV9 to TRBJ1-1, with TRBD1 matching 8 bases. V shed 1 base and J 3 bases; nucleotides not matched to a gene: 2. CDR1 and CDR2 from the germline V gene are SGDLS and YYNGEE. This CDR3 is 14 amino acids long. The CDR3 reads CASSVTGGDTEAFF. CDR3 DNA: TGTGCCAGCAGCGTAACAGGGGGGGACACTGAAGCTTTCTTT.

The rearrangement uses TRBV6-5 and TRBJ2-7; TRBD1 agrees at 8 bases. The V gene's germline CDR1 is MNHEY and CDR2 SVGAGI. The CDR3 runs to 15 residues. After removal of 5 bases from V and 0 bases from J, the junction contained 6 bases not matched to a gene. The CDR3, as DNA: TGTGCCAGCAGTCGGACAGGGAGGAGCTCCTACGAGCAGTACTTC. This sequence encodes CASSRTGRSSYEQYF.

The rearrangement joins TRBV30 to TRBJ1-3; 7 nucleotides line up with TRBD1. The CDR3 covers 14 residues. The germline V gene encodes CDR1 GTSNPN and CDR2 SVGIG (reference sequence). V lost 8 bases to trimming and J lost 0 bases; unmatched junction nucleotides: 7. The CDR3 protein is CARDSGFSGNTIYF. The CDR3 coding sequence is TGTGCCCGGGACAGCGGATTCTCTGGAAACACCATATATTTT.

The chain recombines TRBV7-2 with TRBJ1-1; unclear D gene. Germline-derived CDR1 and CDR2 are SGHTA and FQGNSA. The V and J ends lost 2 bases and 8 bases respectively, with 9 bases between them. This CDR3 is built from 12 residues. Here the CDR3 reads CASSLQAVEAFF. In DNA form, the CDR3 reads TGTGCCAGCAGCTTACAGGCGGTAGAAGCTTTCTTT.

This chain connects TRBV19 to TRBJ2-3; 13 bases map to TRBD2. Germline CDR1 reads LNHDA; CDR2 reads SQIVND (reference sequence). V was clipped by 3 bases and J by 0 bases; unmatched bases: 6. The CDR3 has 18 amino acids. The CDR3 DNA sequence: TGTGCCAGTAGTATCCCAGGGACTAGCGGGGCTAGCACAGATACGCAGTATTTT. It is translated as CASSIPGTSGASTDTQYF. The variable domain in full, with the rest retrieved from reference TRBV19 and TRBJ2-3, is DGGITQSPKYLFRKEGQNVTLSCEQNLNHDAMYWYRQDPGQGLRLIYYSQIVNDFQKGDIAEGYSVSREKKESFPLTVTSAQKNPTAFYLCASSIPGTSGASTDTQYFGPGTRLTVL.

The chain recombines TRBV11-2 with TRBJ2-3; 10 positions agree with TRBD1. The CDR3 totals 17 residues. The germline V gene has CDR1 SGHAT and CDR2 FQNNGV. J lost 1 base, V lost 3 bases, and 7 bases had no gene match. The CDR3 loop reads CASSFRQGARGTDTQYF. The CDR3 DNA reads TGTGCCAGCAGCTTCAGACAGGGGGCTCGGGGCACAGATACGCAGTATTTT.

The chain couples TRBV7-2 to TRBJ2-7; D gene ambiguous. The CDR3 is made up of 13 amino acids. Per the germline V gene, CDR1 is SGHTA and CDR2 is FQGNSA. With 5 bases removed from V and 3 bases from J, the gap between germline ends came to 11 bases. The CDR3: CASSPDVLYEQYF. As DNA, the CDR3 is TGTGCCAGCAGCCCAGATGTCCTCTACGAGCAGTACTTC.

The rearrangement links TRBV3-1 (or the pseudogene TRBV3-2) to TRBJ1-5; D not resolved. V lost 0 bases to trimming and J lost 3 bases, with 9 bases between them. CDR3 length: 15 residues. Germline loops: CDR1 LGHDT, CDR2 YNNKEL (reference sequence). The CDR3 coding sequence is TGTGCCAGCAGCCAAGACCCGCTACCCAATCAGCCCCAGCATTTT. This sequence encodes CASSQDPLPNQPQHF.

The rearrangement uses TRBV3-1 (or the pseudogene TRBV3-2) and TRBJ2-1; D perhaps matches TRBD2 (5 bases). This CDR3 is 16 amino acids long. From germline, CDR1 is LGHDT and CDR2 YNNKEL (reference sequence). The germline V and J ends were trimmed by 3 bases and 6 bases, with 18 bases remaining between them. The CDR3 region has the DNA TGTGCCAGCAGCCAGCAATGGGGTAGCGCAATCAATGAGCAGTTCTTC. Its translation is CASSQQWGSAINEQFF.

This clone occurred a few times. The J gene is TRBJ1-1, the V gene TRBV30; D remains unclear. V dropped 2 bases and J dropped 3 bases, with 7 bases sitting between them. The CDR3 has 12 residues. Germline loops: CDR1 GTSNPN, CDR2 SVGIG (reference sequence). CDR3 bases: TGTGCCTGGAGTTTGAGCGACACTGAAGCTTTCTTT. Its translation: CAWSLSDTEAFF.

The CDR3 region has the DNA TGTGCCAGCAGCTTCATGGGACAGGGTACAGGGAATGAAGCTTTCTTT. Encoded protein: CASSFMGQGTGNEAFF. The chain has TRBV7-2 and TRBJ1-1; 9 nucleotides line up with TRBD1. Germline V gene data show CDR1 as SGHTA and CDR2 as FQGNSA. V lost 3 bases, J lost 7 bases, and 12 bases stayed unmatched. CDR3 length: 16 amino acids.

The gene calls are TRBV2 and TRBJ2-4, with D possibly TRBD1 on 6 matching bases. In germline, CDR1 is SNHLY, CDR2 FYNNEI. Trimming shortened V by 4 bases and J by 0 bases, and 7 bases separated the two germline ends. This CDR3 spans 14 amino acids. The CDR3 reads CASSGTVAKNIQYF. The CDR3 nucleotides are TGTGCCAGCAGTGGGACAGTAGCCAAAAACATTCAGTACTTC.

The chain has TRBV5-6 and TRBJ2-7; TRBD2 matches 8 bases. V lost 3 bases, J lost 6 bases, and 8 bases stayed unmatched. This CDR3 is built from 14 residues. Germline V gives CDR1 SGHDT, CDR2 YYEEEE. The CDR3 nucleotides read TGTGCCAGCAGCTCCCCCGGGACTAGTCCCGAGCAGTACTTC. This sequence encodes CASSSPGTSPEQYF.

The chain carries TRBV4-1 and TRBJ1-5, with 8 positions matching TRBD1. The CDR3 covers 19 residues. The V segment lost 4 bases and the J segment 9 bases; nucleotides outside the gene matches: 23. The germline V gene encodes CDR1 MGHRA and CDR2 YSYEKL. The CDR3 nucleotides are TGCGCCAGCAGCCCTCTGCCCCCCGAGGACAGGGTAGACGCGTGGCCCCAGCATTTT. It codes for CASSPLPPEDRVDAWPQHF.

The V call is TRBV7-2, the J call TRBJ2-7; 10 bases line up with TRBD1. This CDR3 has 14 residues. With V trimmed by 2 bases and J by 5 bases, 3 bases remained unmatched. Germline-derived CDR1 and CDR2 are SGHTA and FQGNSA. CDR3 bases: TGTGCCAGCAGCTTACGACAGGGGGCCCACGAGCAGTACTTC. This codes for CASSLRQGAHEQYF.

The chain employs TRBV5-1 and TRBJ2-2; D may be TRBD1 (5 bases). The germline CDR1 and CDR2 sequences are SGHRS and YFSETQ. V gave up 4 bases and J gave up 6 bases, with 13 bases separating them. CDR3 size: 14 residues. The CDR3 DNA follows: TGCGCCAGCAGCCAAATAGGGGTCTCCGGGGAGCTGTTTTTT. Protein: CASSQIGVSGELFF.

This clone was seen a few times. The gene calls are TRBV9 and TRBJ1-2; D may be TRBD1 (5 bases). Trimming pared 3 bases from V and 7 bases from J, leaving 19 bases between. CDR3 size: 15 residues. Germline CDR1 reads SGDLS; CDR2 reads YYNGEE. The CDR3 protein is CASSAAGQGAFGYTF. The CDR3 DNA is TGTGCCAGCAGCGCAGCTGGCCAGGGAGCTTTTGGCTACACCTTC. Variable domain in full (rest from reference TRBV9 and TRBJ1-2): DSGVTQTPKHLITATGQRVTLRCSPRSGDLSVYWYQQSLDQGLQFLIQYYNGEERAKGNILERFSAQQFPDLHSELNLSSLELGDSALYFCASSAAGQGAFGYTFGSGTRLTVV.

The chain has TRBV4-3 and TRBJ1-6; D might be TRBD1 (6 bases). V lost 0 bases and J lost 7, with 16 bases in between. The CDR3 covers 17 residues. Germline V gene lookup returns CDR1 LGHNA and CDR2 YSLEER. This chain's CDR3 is CASSQDFGQGWNSPLHF. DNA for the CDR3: TGCGCCAGCAGCCAAGATTTCGGGCAGGGGTGGAATTCACCCCTCCACTTT.

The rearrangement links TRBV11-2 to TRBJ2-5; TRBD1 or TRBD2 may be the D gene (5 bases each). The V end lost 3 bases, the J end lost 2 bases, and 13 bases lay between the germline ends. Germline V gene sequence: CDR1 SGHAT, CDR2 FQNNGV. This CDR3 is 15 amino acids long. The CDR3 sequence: CASSFWERQQETQYF. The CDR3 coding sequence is TGTGCCAGCAGCTTCTGGGAGAGACAGCAAGAGACCCAGTACTTC.